This is a list of T cell receptor beta chains from one sample in a study of shared clonotypes between healthy human individuals. Libraries were prepared by immunoSEQ multiplex PCR; TCRdb keeps only in-frame clonotypes and omits some of them. The sample shows some 2.4 million clones, 93% of them seen only once. Specimen: naive CD4+ T cells from PBMCs. The receptors come from a man in his late teens or twenties in good health. Some clones in this sample may be carry-over from other donors' samples. Both conserved end residues are part of each CDR3. The D gene is left open where the match is weak. Size values are once, few and many counts, or a class for expanded clones, and some rows have none.

j_gene: TRBJ2-1; abundance: once; v_gene: TRBV6-5; d_gene: TRBD1; CDR3aa: CASSTPQGAQFF; CDR3nt: TGTGCCAGCAGTACCCCACAGGGGGCTCAGTTCTTC
j_gene: TRBJ1-2; abundance: once; v_gene: TRBV5-6; d_gene: .; CDR3aa: CASSLHGYYGYTF; CDR3nt: TGTGCCAGCAGCTTACACGGGTACTATGGCTACACCTTC
j_gene: TRBJ2-7; abundance: .; v_gene: TRBV28; d_gene: TRBD2; CDR3aa: CASSPFPGGEGEQYF; CDR3nt: TGTGCCAGCAGTCCCTTCCCGGGGGGAGAGGGGGAGCAGTACTTC
j_gene: TRBJ2-1; abundance: .; v_gene: TRBV6-1; d_gene: .; CDR3aa: CASNPDGYNEQFF; CDR3nt: TGTGCCAGCAATCCGGACGGCTACAATGAGCAGTTCTTC
j_gene: TRBJ1-2; abundance: .; v_gene: TRBV19; d_gene: TRBD1; CDR3aa: CASSGDRGSDYGYTF; CDR3nt: TGTGCCAGTAGTGGGGACAGGGGGAGTGACTATGGCTACACCTTC
j_gene: TRBJ2-4; abundance: .; v_gene: TRBV7-2; d_gene: .; CDR3aa: CASSLDSFVQYF; CDR3nt: TGTGCCAGCAGCTTAGACTCTTTTGTTCAGTACTTC
j_gene: TRBJ2-7; abundance: .; v_gene: TRBV6-6; d_gene: .; CDR3aa: CASSYWSLQTYEQYF; CDR3nt: TGTGCCAGCAGTTACTGGTCTCTCCAAACCTACGAGCAGTACTTC
j_gene: TRBJ2-1; abundance: .; v_gene: TRBV5-4; d_gene: .; CDR3aa: CASSANNEQFF; CDR3nt: TGTGCCAGCAGCGCCAACAATGAGCAGTTCTTC
j_gene: TRBJ1-2; abundance: few; v_gene: TRBV28; d_gene: .; CDR3aa: CASSFTVAGYTF; CDR3nt: TGTGCCAGCAGTTTTACCGTGGCTGGCTACACCTTC
j_gene: TRBJ1-2; abundance: .; v_gene: TRBV28; d_gene: TRBD1; CDR3aa: CASSLVAQGVSNYGYTF; CDR3nt: TGTGCCAGCAGTTTAGTGGCACAGGGGGTATCTAACTATGGCTACACCTTC
j_gene: TRBJ2-1; abundance: .; v_gene: TRBV7-3; d_gene: .; CDR3aa: CASSLIGGQYNEQFF; CDR3nt: TGTGCCAGCAGCTTAATTGGGGGCCAATACAATGAGCAGTTCTTC
j_gene: TRBJ2-2; abundance: .; v_gene: TRBV9; d_gene: TRBD1; CDR3aa: CASSVFGTDTGELFF; CDR3nt: TGTGCCAGCAGCGTTTTCGGGACAGATACCGGGGAGCTGTTTTTT
j_gene: TRBJ2-7; abundance: once; v_gene: TRBV6-1; d_gene: .; CDR3aa: CASKQGQGSYEQYF; CDR3nt: TGTGCCAGCAAACAAGGTCAGGGCTCCTACGAGCAGTACTTC
j_gene: TRBJ2-1; abundance: once; v_gene: TRBV10-1; d_gene: TRBD2; CDR3aa: CASSLLAGELNEQFF; CDR3nt: TGCGCCAGCAGCTTACTAGCGGGAGAATTAAATGAGCAGTTCTTC
j_gene: TRBJ1-1; abundance: .; v_gene: TRBV5-8; d_gene: .; CDR3aa: CASREGGGPNTEAFF; CDR3nt: TGTGCCAGCAGGGAGGGAGGGGGGCCCAACACTGAAGCTTTCTTT
j_gene: TRBJ1-2; abundance: few; v_gene: TRBV28; d_gene: .; CDR3aa: CASSDRLQKGGGYTF; CDR3nt: TGTGCCAGCAGTGATCGACTGCAAAAAGGGGGTGGCTACACCTTC
j_gene: TRBJ2-7; abundance: .; v_gene: TRBV29-1; d_gene: TRBD2; CDR3aa: CSVGLLAASYEQYF; CDR3nt: TGCAGCGTTGGGCTTCTAGCGGCCTCCTACGAGCAGTACTTC
j_gene: TRBJ2-5; abundance: .; v_gene: TRBV19; d_gene: .; CDR3aa: CAPPRGETQYF; CDR3nt: TGTGCCCCCCCCCGGGGGGAGACCCAGTACTTC
j_gene: TRBJ2-5; abundance: .; v_gene: TRBV11-2; d_gene: .; CDR3aa: CASSLVSALRETQYF; CDR3nt: TGTGCCAGCAGCTTAGTTTCAGCCTTGAGAGAGACCCAGTACTTC
j_gene: TRBJ2-5; abundance: .; v_gene: TRBV28; d_gene: TRBD1; CDR3aa: CASSSTGAGETQYF; CDR3nt: TGTGCCAGCAGTTCGACAGGGGCGGGGGAGACCCAGTACTTC
j_gene: TRBJ1-1; abundance: .; v_gene: TRBV29-1; d_gene: TRBD1; CDR3aa: CSVGDRGTEAFF; CDR3nt: TGCAGCGTTGGGGACAGGGGCACTGAAGCTTTCTTT
j_gene: TRBJ1-3; abundance: once; v_gene: TRBV2; d_gene: .; CDR3aa: CASRSTGAGNTIYF; CDR3nt: TGTGCCAGCAGATCAACCGGGGCTGGAAACACCATATATTTT
j_gene: TRBJ2-2; abundance: .; v_gene: TRBV7-3; d_gene: .; CDR3aa: CASSFYSGELFF; CDR3nt: TGTGCCAGCAGCTTTTATAGCGGGGAGCTGTTTTTT
j_gene: TRBJ2-7; abundance: .; v_gene: TRBV11-2; d_gene: TRBD2; CDR3aa: CASSREAGGPYEQYF; CDR3nt: TGTGCCAGCAGCCGGGAAGCGGGAGGGCCATACGAGCAGTACTTC
j_gene: TRBJ2-1; abundance: .; v_gene: TRBV5-6; d_gene: TRBD2; CDR3aa: CASSQYLAGGSYNEQFF; CDR3nt: TGTGCCAGCAGTCAATATTTAGCGGGAGGATCCTACAATGAGCAGTTCTTC
j_gene: TRBJ2-3; abundance: .; v_gene: TRBV14; d_gene: .; CDR3aa: CASSQVRAGIADTQYF; CDR3nt: TGTGCCAGCAGCCAAGTTCGGGCGGGCATCGCAGATACGCAGTATTTT
j_gene: TRBJ2-4; abundance: .; v_gene: TRBV6-6; d_gene: .; CDR3aa: CASSPGPRLGKNIQYF; CDR3nt: TGTGCCAGCAGCCCCGGACCCCGACTAGGGAAAAACATTCAGTACTTC
j_gene: TRBJ2-2; abundance: .; v_gene: TRBV4-3; d_gene: .; CDR3aa: CASSQKPNTGELFF; CDR3nt: TGCGCCAGCAGCCAAAAGCCGAACACCGGGGAGCTGTTTTTT
j_gene: TRBJ2-7; abundance: .; v_gene: TRBV18; d_gene: TRBD2; CDR3aa: CASVETSGSSGEQYF; CDR3nt: TGTGCCAGCGTAGAGACTAGCGGGAGTTCGGGCGAGCAGTACTTC
j_gene: TRBJ2-3; abundance: .; v_gene: TRBV11-2; d_gene: TRBD2; CDR3aa: CASSRWGLAGSTDTQYF; CDR3nt: TGTGCCAGCAGTAGGTGGGGACTAGCGGGAAGCACAGATACGCAGTATTTT
j_gene: TRBJ2-3; abundance: .; v_gene: TRBV10-3; d_gene: TRBD1; CDR3aa: CAIREDRGLSDTQYF; CDR3nt: TGTGCCATCAGGGAGGACAGGGGGCTCTCAGATACGCAGTATTTT
j_gene: TRBJ2-1; abundance: .; v_gene: TRBV5-6; d_gene: .; CDR3aa: CASNGGGGREQFF; CDR3nt: TGTGCCAGCAACGGGGGCGGGGGCAGGGAGCAGTTCTTC
j_gene: TRBJ1-2; abundance: .; v_gene: TRBV28; d_gene: .; CDR3aa: CASSQGVGYTF; CDR3nt: TGTGCCAGCAGCCAAGGGGTTGGCTACACCTTC
j_gene: TRBJ1-1; abundance: few; v_gene: TRBV6-1; d_gene: .; CDR3aa: CASRMGVYTEAFF; CDR3nt: TGTGCCAGCAGGATGGGGGTTTACACTGAAGCTTTCTTT
j_gene: TRBJ2-5; abundance: .; v_gene: TRBV14; d_gene: TRBD1; CDR3aa: CASSTRDSQETQYF; CDR3nt: TGTGCCAGCAGCACCCGGGACAGCCAAGAGACCCAGTACTTC
j_gene: TRBJ1-2; abundance: .; v_gene: TRBV27; d_gene: TRBD1; CDR3aa: CASSPGQEGVYGYTF; CDR3nt: TGTGCCAGCAGTCCAGGACAGGAGGGCGTCTATGGCTACACCTTC
j_gene: TRBJ2-5; abundance: few; v_gene: TRBV29-1; d_gene: .; CDR3aa: CSVGDVLGTQYF; CDR3nt: TGCAGCGTTGGGGACGTTCTTGGGACCCAGTACTTC
j_gene: TRBJ1-1; abundance: .; v_gene: TRBV19; d_gene: .; CDR3aa: CASSIIASNTEAFF; CDR3nt: TGTGCCAGTAGTATAATCGCCAGTAACACTGAAGCTTTCTTT
j_gene: TRBJ1-5; abundance: once; v_gene: TRBV5-3; d_gene: .; CDR3aa: CARSVTDRNNQPQHF; CDR3nt: TGTGCCAGAAGCGTAACCGACAGAAACAATCAGCCCCAGCATTTT
j_gene: TRBJ2-2; abundance: .; v_gene: TRBV7-8; d_gene: TRBD1; CDR3aa: CASSLPRDSGRELFF; CDR3nt: TGTGCCAGCAGCTTACCCCGGGACAGTGGACGGGAGCTGTTTTTT
j_gene: TRBJ1-1; abundance: .; v_gene: TRBV2; d_gene: .; CDR3aa: CASRDVAGTHNTEAFF; CDR3nt: TGTGCCAGCAGGGACGTGGCCGGGACACATAACACTGAAGCTTTCTTT
j_gene: TRBJ2-3; abundance: once; v_gene: TRBV11-3; d_gene: .; CDR3aa: CASSTRQGTDTQYF; CDR3nt: TGTGCCAGCAGCACCAGACAGGGCACAGATACGCAGTATTTT
j_gene: TRBJ1-1; abundance: .; v_gene: TRBV19; d_gene: TRBD1; CDR3aa: CATRGTGGQYTEAFF; CDR3nt: TGTGCCACCCGGGGGACAGGGGGCCAGTACACTGAAGCTTTCTTT
j_gene: TRBJ2-2; abundance: .; v_gene: TRBV18; d_gene: .; CDR3aa: CASSPRGGEAGELFF; CDR3nt: TGTGCCAGCTCACCAAGAGGAGGGGAGGCCGGGGAGCTGTTTTTT
j_gene: TRBJ1-1; abundance: .; v_gene: TRBV7-9; d_gene: .; CDR3aa: CASSRSTGNTEAFF; CDR3nt: TGTGCCAGCAGCCGCTCCACGGGAAACACTGAAGCTTTCTTT
j_gene: TRBJ2-1; abundance: .; v_gene: TRBV10-3; d_gene: TRBD1; CDR3aa: CAISADRGLNNEQFF; CDR3nt: TGTGCCATCAGCGCCGACAGGGGACTCAACAATGAGCAGTTCTTC
j_gene: TRBJ2-1; abundance: .; v_gene: TRBV25-1; d_gene: .; CDR3aa: CASSAPTVLMGYNEQFF; CDR3nt: TGTGCCAGCAGTGCACCGACAGTACTAATGGGCTACAATGAGCAGTTCTTC
j_gene: TRBJ2-3; abundance: .; v_gene: TRBV6-5; d_gene: .; CDR3aa: CASSYSGGDTDTQYF; CDR3nt: TGTGCCAGCAGTTACTCGGGCGGGGACACAGATACGCAGTATTTT
j_gene: TRBJ2-1; abundance: once; v_gene: TRBV20-1; d_gene: TRBD2; CDR3aa: CRVGGGEQFF; CDR3nt: TGCAGGGTTGGGGGAGGGGAGCAGTTCTTC